This entry lists 29 T cell receptor beta chains sequenced from one sample in a study of blood T cell repertoires in COVID-19. TCRdb's copy holds only in-frame clones and misses some; the assay was immunoSEQ multiplex PCR. The repertoire has about 130,000 clones, around nine tenths of them found once; the top ten carry approximately 2%. Sequenced input: peripheral blood. All receptors derive from a man between 45 and 60 years old with COVID-19, enrolled during active disease.

The CDR3 DNA sequence: TGTGCCAGCTCACCATCCGGGACAGGGAGTCCTGATACGCAGTATTTT. Protein: CASSPSGTGSPDTQYF. V usage is TRBV18 and J usage is TRBJ2-3; 9 bases fit TRBD1. The trim removed 2 bases at V and 6 bases at J, leaving 9 bases unmatched. This CDR3 has 16 residues. The germline V gene has CDR1 KGHSH and CDR2 LQKENI.

The chain uses TRBV4-2 and TRBJ1-6, with D unclear. The CDR3 runs 14 residues. Trimming took off 1 base at V and 9 bases at J, with 10 bases between the two ends. CDR1 is LGHNA and CDR2 is YNFKEQ in the germline V gene. Here the CDR3 reads CASSQAGGVSPLHF. The CDR3 DNA is TGTGCCAGCAGCCAAGCAGGAGGAGTTTCACCCCTCCACTTT.

The rearrangement uses TRBV6-5 and TRBJ1-1; D not resolved. Germline V gene sequence: CDR1 MNHEY, CDR2 SVGAGI. The V end lost 6 bases, the J end lost 0 bases, and 8 bases lay between the germline ends. The CDR3 covers 13 residues. The chain's CDR3 is CASRLMMNTEAFF. CDR3 nucleotides: TGTGCCAGCAGACTGATGATGAACACTGAAGCTTTCTTT.

The V and J genes are TRBV9 and TRBJ2-5, with 11 bases that match TRBD2. Per germline, CDR1 SGDLS and CDR2 YYNGEE. CDR3 length: 15 residues. With 2 bases clipped from V and 2 bases from J, the junction kept 2 bases outside the gene matches. The CDR3 loop is CASSVTSGVQETQYF. Written as DNA, the CDR3 is TGTGCCAGCAGCGTGACTAGCGGGGTACAAGAGACCCAGTACTTC. Together with reference TRBV9 and TRBJ2-5, the CDR3 gives the full variable domain: DSGVTQTPKHLITATGQRVTLRCSPRSGDLSVYWYQQSLDQGLQFLIQYYNGEERAKGNILERFSAQQFPDLHSELNLSSLELGDSALYFCASSVTSGVQETQYFGPGTRLLVL.

This clone has only a few counts. The rearrangement uses TRBV2 and TRBJ1-1; no reliable D call. Per germline, CDR1 SNHLY and CDR2 FYNNEI. V was cut by 3 bases and J by 1 base, with 9 bases left in between. The CDR3 has 14 amino acids. Here the CDR3 reads CASSDSSANTEAFF. CDR3 sequence (DNA): TGTGCCAGCAGTGATTCCAGTGCGAACACTGAAGCTTTCTTT.

This CDR3 reads CASSSESGIHNNEQFF. The CDR3 DNA reads as TGTGCCAGCAGTTCGGAAAGCGGGATTCACAACAATGAGCAGTTCTTC. The chain is built from TRBV6-9 and TRBJ2-1; 7 bases line up with TRBD2. V shed 4 bases and J 5 bases; nucleotides not matched to a gene: 11. Germline values: CDR1 MNHGY, CDR2 SVAAGI. The CDR3 has 16 residues.

CDR3 in DNA: TGTGCCAGCAGCCCTAGCGGGAGCTCAGATACGCAGTATTTT. Translated, it gives CASSPSGSSDTQYF. The gene calls are TRBV7-2 and TRBJ2-3, with 10 nucleotides matching TRBD2. The CDR3 totals 14 residues. Per germline, CDR1 SGHTA and CDR2 FQGNSA. V lost 5 bases, J lost 4 bases, and 3 bases stayed unmatched. The full variable domain, completed using reference TRBV7-2 and TRBJ2-3, is GAGVSQSPSNKVTEKGKDVELRCDPISGHTALYWYRQSLGQGLEFLIYFQGNSAPDKSGLPSDRFSAERTGGSVSTLTIQRTQQEDSAVYLCASSPSGSSDTQYFGPGTRLTVL.

The chain combines TRBV5-1 with TRBJ2-3, with TRBD2 identical over 9 bases. The germline gives CDR1 SGHRS, CDR2 YFSETQ. J gave up 3 bases and V 4 bases, and 3 bases lay outside the gene matches. CDR3 length: 14 amino acids. This chain's CDR3 is CASSRTSETDTQYF. In nucleotides, the CDR3 is TGCGCCAGCAGCCGGACTAGCGAGACAGATACGCAGTATTTT.

The rearrangement links TRBV7-3 to TRBJ1-1, with D hard to call. There are 12 residues in the CDR3. Germline loops: CDR1 SGHTA, CDR2 FQGTGA. Trimming removed 0 bases from V and 7 bases from J, with 6 bases in between. The CDR3 reads CASSLTSGEAFF. In DNA form, the CDR3 reads TGTGCCAGCAGCTTAACGTCAGGTGAAGCTTTCTTT.

This clone was detected once. The chain links TRBV4-3 to TRBJ2-1; TRBD2 agrees at 7 bases. Germline V gene lookup returns CDR1 LGHNA and CDR2 YSLEER. This CDR3 region has 16 residues. Trimming cost V 0 bases and J 2 bases; bases outside gene matches: 4. CDR3 loop: CASSQELSGAYNEQFF. CDR3 sequence (DNA): TGCGCCAGCAGCCAAGAGTTAAGCGGGGCCTACAATGAGCAGTTCTTC.

The rearrangement joins TRBV5-1 to TRBJ2-7; 10 bases line up with TRBD2. Germline V gives CDR1 SGHRS, CDR2 YFSETQ. The CDR3 is 15 amino acids. Trimming cost V 4 bases and J 5 bases; bases outside gene matches: 9. This CDR3 is CASSTWTSGADEQYF. DNA for the CDR3: TGCGCCAGCAGCACCTGGACTAGCGGTGCAGACGAGCAGTACTTC. The entire variable domain, with the rest obtained from reference TRBV5-1 and TRBJ2-7, is as follows: KAGVTQTPRYLIKTRGQQVTLSCSPISGHRSVSWYQQTPGQGLQFLFEYFSETQRNKGNFPGRFSGRQFSNSRSEMNVSTLELGDSALYLCASSTWTSGADEQYFGPGTRLTVT.

V gene TRBV7-9 combines with J gene TRBJ2-3; TRBD2 might be the D (6 bases). The CDR3 totals 14 residues. The V and J ends lost 3 bases and 2 bases respectively, with 9 bases between them. Germline loops: CDR1 SEHNR, CDR2 FQNEAQ (reference sequence). The DNA for the CDR3 is TGTGCCAGCAGCTTCGAGCGGGCCACAGATACGCAGTATTTT. Residues: CASSFERATDTQYF.

The gene calls are TRBV6-4 and TRBJ2-1; the D gene is possibly TRBD2 (5 bases). This CDR3 is built from 15 residues. Trimming took 3 bases from V and 8 from J, leaving 17 bases between them. Germline CDR1 and CDR2: MRHNA and SNTAGT. CDR3 in amino acids: CASSEEVTSGYEQFF. The CDR3 nucleotides are TGTGCCAGCAGTGAGGAGGTTACTTCAGGATATGAGCAGTTCTTC.

The CDR3 bases are TGTGCCAGCAGCCCCCGGGGGGACGCAGTCCCCGAGCAGTACTTC. Protein sequence: CASSPRGDAVPEQYF. The chain combines TRBV9 with TRBJ2-7, with 7 bases identical to TRBD2. Per germline, CDR1 SGDLS and CDR2 YYNGEE. CDR3 length equals 15 residues. Trimming cost V 4 bases and J 6 bases; bases outside gene matches: 13.

The rearrangement joins TRBV29-1 to TRBJ2-7; D may be TRBD1 (6 bases). This CDR3 has 11 residues. V was trimmed by 4 bases and J by 6 bases, leaving 10 bases between them. Germline V gene sequence: CDR1 SQVTM, CDR2 ANQGSEA. The CDR3 protein is CSVVQGPEQYF. CDR3 nucleotides: TGCAGCGTTGTACAGGGACCCGAGCAGTACTTC.

V is TRBV28 and J is TRBJ1-1, with a weak D call TRBD1 (5 bases). Trimming stripped 4 bases from V and 5 bases from J, with 14 bases between. The germline V gene encodes CDR1 MDHEN and CDR2 SYDVKM. There are 14 residues in the CDR3. The CDR3 nucleotides are TGTGCCAGCAGTTCGGTGGAGGGGTTTACTGAAGCTTTCTTT. It yields the protein CASSSVEGFTEAFF.

The chain links TRBV11-2 to TRBJ2-2; D call uncertain. The germline CDR1 and CDR2 sequences are SGHAT and FQNNGV. This CDR3 is built from 12 residues. Trimming cost V 2 bases and J 12 bases, with 10 bases left between them. CDR3 in amino acids: CASSLIRDKLFF. DNA for the CDR3: TGTGCCAGCAGCTTAATAAGAGATAAGCTGTTTTTT.

The chain couples TRBV11-2 to TRBJ2-5; 7 bases map to TRBD2. Germline assignment: CDR1 SGHAT and CDR2 FQNNGV. V shed 5 bases and J 5 bases; nucleotides not matched to a gene: 17. This CDR3 contains 17 residues. The CDR3 loop reads CASSPGGAEGFWETQYF. CDR3 bases: TGTGCCAGCAGCCCGGGGGGTGCTGAGGGATTTTGGGAGACCCAGTACTTC.

The chain joins TRBV11-2 to TRBJ2-5; 7 bases align to TRBD1. The CDR3 spans 15 residues. The junction had 10 bases not matched to a gene; V was cut back by 5 bases and J by 4 bases. Germline V lookup: CDR1 SGHAT, CDR2 FQNNGV. The CDR3 DNA reads as TGTGCCAGCAGCCTGAATACAGGGGTCCCAGAGACCCAGTACTTC. The encoded protein is CASSLNTGVPETQYF.

For this clone: Distinct nucleotide sequences in the sample also encode this CDR3. The chain is built from TRBV9 and TRBJ2-1; 7 bases are a match to TRBD2. There are 16 residues in the CDR3. Trimming at V came to 0 bases and at J to 0 bases, leaving 3 bases not matched to a gene. Germline V gives CDR1 SGDLS, CDR2 YYNGEE. CDR3 in amino acids: CASSVGGGSSYNEQFF. In DNA form, the CDR3 reads TGTGCCAGCAGCGTAGGGGGCGGGAGCTCCTACAATGAGCAGTTCTTC.

This chain uses TRBV6-2 or TRBV6-3 with TRBJ2-3; 8 bases fit TRBD2. The CDR3 extends over 15 amino acids. J lost 2 bases, V lost 0 bases, and 1 base had no gene match. Germline CDR1 reads MNHEY; CDR2 reads SVGEGT. DNA of the CDR3: TGTGCCAGCAGTTACTCAGCGGGAGCCACAGATACGCAGTATTTT. Encoded protein: CASSYSAGATDTQYF.

V and J are TRBV28 and TRBJ1-2; a weak D match, TRBD1 (6 bases). V dropped 7 bases and J dropped 6 bases, with 18 bases sitting between them. This CDR3 region has 14 residues. The germline V gene has CDR1 MDHEN and CDR2 SYDVKM. The CDR3 bases are TGTGCCAGCAACCTACACAGGGTAACCGATGGCTACACCTTC. This gives the protein CASNLHRVTDGYTF.

This chain uses TRBV5-1 with TRBJ2-2; TRBD2 might be the D (6 bases). The germline gives CDR1 SGHRS, CDR2 YFSETQ. With 0 bases removed from V and 3 bases from J, the gap between germline ends came to 12 bases. The CDR3 runs 16 residues. CDR3 region: CASSLETSRDTGELFF. In DNA form, the CDR3 reads TGCGCCAGCAGCTTGGAAACTAGCAGGGACACCGGGGAGCTGTTTTTT. Supplemented by reference TRBV5-1 and TRBJ2-2, the full variable domain reads KAGVTQTPRYLIKTRGQQVTLSCSPISGHRSVSWYQQTPGQGLQFLFEYFSETQRNKGNFPGRFSGRQFSNSRSEMNVSTLELGDSALYLCASSLETSRDTGELFFGEGSRLTVL.

The J gene is TRBJ2-1, the V gene TRBV7-2; D remains ambiguous. Germline CDR1 and CDR2: SGHTA and FQGNSA. This CDR3 comprises 15 residues. V was clipped by 1 base and J by 2 bases, with 9 bases between them. This CDR3 is CASSLDVQAYNEQFF. For the CDR3, the DNA is TGTGCCAGCAGCTTAGATGTGCAGGCCTACAATGAGCAGTTCTTC.

With respect to this clone: Germline and junction disagree at one end, which may indicate a read error. The chain is built from TRBV10-3 and TRBJ2-3, with 8 bases matching TRBD2. CDR1 is ENHRY and CDR2 is SYGVKD in the germline V gene. This CDR3 is 12 amino acids long. The CDR3 sequence is CAVSGREDTQYF. The CDR3 nucleotides are TGTGCCGTCAGCGGGAGAGAGGATACGCAGTATTTT.

As DNA, the CDR3 is TGTGCCAGCAGTCCCCCGGGACAGGGTTTGGCTGGCTACACCTTC. As protein: CASSPPGQGLAGYTF. The chain combines TRBV25-1 with TRBJ1-2; TRBD1 matches at 9 bases. CDR3 length: 15 residues. The germline V gene has CDR1 MGHDK and CDR2 SYGVNS. V gave up 5 bases and J gave up 7 bases; unmatched junction bases: 11.

V gene TRBV14 combines with J gene TRBJ2-7; 9 positions agree with TRBD2. The germline V gene encodes CDR1 SGHDN and CDR2 FVKESK. The CDR3 length is 13 residues. Trimming took 3 bases from V and 6 from J; bases not matched to a gene: 3. CDR3 nucleotides: TGTGCCAGCAGCCAGGGACTAGCAGGCGAGCAGTACTTC. Its translation is CASSQGLAGEQYF.

This clone was observed a few times. In nucleotides, the CDR3 is TGTGCCAGCAGCGAAGGACTAGCGGGAGCGCATGAGCAGTTCTTC. Its protein product is CASSEGLAGAHEQFF. The rearrangement links TRBV9 to TRBJ2-1, with 13 nucleotides matching TRBD2. The CDR3 has 15 residues. Losses at the gene ends were 3 bases for V and 8 bases for J; bases not matched to a gene: 5. Germline V gene lookup returns CDR1 SGDLS and CDR2 YYNGEE. Full variable domain (rest looked up from reference TRBV9 and TRBJ2-1): DSGVTQTPKHLITATGQRVTLRCSPRSGDLSVYWYQQSLDQGLQFLIQYYNGEERAKGNILERFSAQQFPDLHSELNLSSLELGDSALYFCASSEGLAGAHEQFFGPGTRLTVL.

The CDR3 region is CASSLLTANTGELFF. CDR3 coding DNA: TGCGCCAGCAGCCTTCTCACAGCCAACACCGGGGAGCTGTTTTTT. The chain carries TRBV4-1 and TRBJ2-2; D not resolved. This CDR3 spans 15 amino acids. Trimming left V 4 bases short and J 2 bases short, with 11 bases between. CDR1 MGHRA and CDR2 YSYEKL come from the germline V gene.